A selection of T cell receptor beta chains follows, all from one sample in a study of CD8+CD57+ T cells in acquired aplastic anemia. TCRdb re-called the reads through MiXCR, storing one row per CDR3 protein. Here the sample spans about half a million distinct CDR3 sequences, around 33% being singletons. Material: sorted CD4+, CD8+, or CD8+CD57+ T cells (not recorded which) from PBMCs. The receptors originated from a human donor with aplastic anemia. Both conserved end residues are part of each CDR3. Fields, in order: J gene, clone size, V gene, D gene, CDR3 length, CDR3 protein, CDR3 DNA. The D gene is left open where the match is weak. Size tells how often a clone was seen (once, few, many) or the class of an expanded clone, and some rows leave it out.

TRBJ2-7 | - | TRBV14 | - | 15 | CASSQQGITAYRQYF | TGTGCCAGCAGCCAACAGGGGATAACCGCCTACCGGCAGTACTTC
TRBJ2-7 | few | TRBV20-1 | - | 15 | CSARALFPGSYEQYF | TGCAGTGCTAGAGCGCTTTTTCCGGGTTCCTACGAGCAGTACTTC
TRBJ2-3 | many | TRBV7-8 | TRBD2 | 14 | CASSLGVGGDTQYF | TGTGCCAGCAGCTTAGGCGTCGGGGGGGATACGCAGTATTTT
TRBJ2-6 | - | TRBV10-1 | TRBD2 | 18 | CASSHGLAGAEGANVLTF | TGCGCCAGCAGCCACGGGCTAGCGGGAGCGGAGGGGGCCAACGTCCTGACTTTC
TRBJ1-2 | once | TRBV10-3 | TRBD1 | 15 | CAISESTGQGVGNTF | TGTGCCATCAGTGAGTCCACGGGACAGGGGGTCGGAAACACCTTC
TRBJ1-5 | few | TRBV7-2 | - | 13 | CASSSGAGQPQHF | TGTGCCAGCAGCTCTGGGGCCGGTCAGCCCCAGCATTTT
TRBJ1-6 | - | TRBV24-1 | TRBD1 | 17 | CATSDRTGGGHNSPLHF | TGTGCCACCAGTGATCGGACAGGGGGCGGCCATAATTCACCCCTCCACTTT
TRBJ1-6 | - | TRBV20-1 | TRBD1 | 14 | CSAEPGQGSSPLHF | TGCAGTGCGGAACCGGGACAGGGGAGTTCACCCCTCCACTTT
TRBJ1-2 | many | TRBV7-9 | - | 14 | CASSLLVGNYGYTF | TGTGCCAGCAGCTTATTGGTCGGGAACTATGGCTACACCTTC
TRBJ1-5 | many | TRBV5-4 | - | 12 | CASSSRDQPQHF | TGTGCCAGCAGCTCACGGGATCAGCCCCAGCATTTT
TRBJ2-2 | - | TRBV3-1 | - | 15 | CASSPLRGNTGELFF | TGTGCCAGCAGCCCCTTGAGGGGGAACACCGGGGAGCTGTTTTTT
TRBJ2-2 | few | TRBV5-6 | - | 14 | CASSLTRNTGELFF | TGTGCCAGCAGCTTGACACGGAACACCGGGGAGCTGTTTTTT
TRBJ1-1 | few | TRBV7-8 | - | 18 | CASSLVQVPTLMNTEAFF | TGTGCCAGCAGCTTAGTTCAGGTACCTACATTAATGAACACTGAAGCTTTCTTT
TRBJ1-5 | few | TRBV3-1 | - | 15 | CASSQVPGRNQPQHF | TGTGCCAGCAGCCAAGTACCAGGGCGCAATCAGCCCCAGCATTTT
TRBJ1-2 | - | TRBV5-1 | TRBD1 | 16 | CASRAGTGRFLEGYTF | TGCGCCAGCAGGGCCGGGACAGGGAGGTTTTTGGAGGGCTACACCTTC
TRBJ1-1 | once | TRBV10-3 | - | 14 | CAISEDGLSTEAFF | TGTGCCATCAGTGAGGACGGACTGAGCACTGAAGCTTTCTTT
TRBJ1-5 | - | TRBV19 | TRBD1 | 16 | CASSLGEQGAYQPQHF | TGTGCCAGTAGCCTAGGGGAACAGGGGGCCTATCAGCCCCAGCATTTT
TRBJ1-4 | - | TRBV10-3 | TRBD1 | 15 | CAISESRGTNEKLFF | TGTGCCATCAGTGAGTCCAGGGGGACTAATGAAAAACTGTTTTTT
TRBJ1-5 | - | TRBV10-3 | - | 15 | CASSPPAESNQPQHF | TGTGCCTCATCTCCCCCGGCGGAAAGCAATCAGCCCCAGCATTTT
TRBJ2-7 | - | TRBV5-1 | TRBD1 | 15 | CASGETGTGSGEQYF | TGCGCCAGCGGGGAGACCGGGACAGGGAGCGGCGAGCAGTACTTC
TRBJ1-6 | - | TRBV12-3/TRBV12-4 | TRBD1 | 19 | CASSSWDRGTDRVNSPLHF | TGTGCCAGCAGTTCATGGGACAGGGGGACGGACAGGGTCAATTCACCCCTCCACTTT
TRBJ2-5 | - | TRBV19 | - | 15 | CASSLDTGNRETQYF | TGTGCCAGCAGCCTCGACACGGGAAACCGAGAGACCCAGTACTTC
TRBJ2-2 | - | TRBV5-1 | TRBD1 | 18 | CASTRGTGGRTNTGELFF | TGCGCCAGCACGCGAGGGACAGGGGGAAGAACGAACACCGGGGAGCTGTTTTTT
TRBJ2-1 | - | TRBV25-1 | - | 14 | CASGAAAYYNEQFF | TGTGCCAGCGGGGCAGCCGCCTACTACAATGAGCAGTTCTTC
TRBJ2-7 | many | TRBV19 | - | 15 | CASSAAGTLLYEQYF | TGTGCCAGTAGTGCAGCCGGGACCTTGCTATACGAGCAGTACTTC
TRBJ2-1 | many | TRBV10-3 | - | 14 | CAVLRPGQSNEQFF | TGTGCCGTCCTCCGACCGGGACAATCCAATGAGCAGTTCTTC
TRBJ1-1 | - | TRBV14 | TRBD1 | 16 | CASSPPGTGVNTEAFF | TGTGCCAGCAGCCCACCCGGGACAGGGGTTAACACTGAAGCTTTCTTT
TRBJ2-2 | few | TRBV20-1 | TRBD2 | 15 | CSARNPGLNTGELFF | TGCAGTGCTAGGAACCCGGGACTAAACACCGGGGAGCTGTTTTTT